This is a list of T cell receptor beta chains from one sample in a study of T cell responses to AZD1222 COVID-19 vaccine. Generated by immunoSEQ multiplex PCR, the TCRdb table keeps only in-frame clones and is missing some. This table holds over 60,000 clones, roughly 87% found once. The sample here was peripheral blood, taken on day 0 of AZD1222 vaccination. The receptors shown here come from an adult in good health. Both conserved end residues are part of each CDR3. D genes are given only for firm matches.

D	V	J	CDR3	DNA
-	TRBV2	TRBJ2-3	CASSEPGTDTQYF	TGTGCCAGCAGTGAACCAGGAACAGATACGCAGTATTTT
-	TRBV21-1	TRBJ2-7	CASIPYEQYF	TGTGCCAGCATCCCATACGAGCAGTACTTC
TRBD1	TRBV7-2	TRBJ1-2	CASTRPGQFGYTF	TGTGCCAGCACCCGGCCGGGACAGTTTGGCTACACCTTC
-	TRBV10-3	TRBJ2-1	CAINRDSGNEQFF	TGTGCCATCAACCGGGACTCTGGCAATGAGCAGTTCTTC
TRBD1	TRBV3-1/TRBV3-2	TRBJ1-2	CASSHENRGRSYGYTF	TGTGCCAGCAGCCATGAAAACAGGGGGCGGAGCTATGGCTACACCTTC
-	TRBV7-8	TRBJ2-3	CASSRDTDTQYF	TGTGCCAGCAGCCGAGACACAGATACGCAGTATTTT
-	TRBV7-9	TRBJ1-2	CASSPGQTHGYTF	TGTGCCAGCAGCCCTGGACAGACGCATGGCTACACCTTC
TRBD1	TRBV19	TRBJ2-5	CASSDRAQTQYF	TGTGCCAGTAGCGACAGGGCCCAGACCCAGTACTTC
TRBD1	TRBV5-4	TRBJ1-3	CASSQGGGEIGNTIYF	TGTGCCAGCAGCCAAGGGGGCGGGGAAATTGGAAACACCATATATTTT
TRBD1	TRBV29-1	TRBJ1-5	CSVMGQGQPQHF	TGCAGCGTGATGGGACAGGGCCAGCCCCAGCATTTT
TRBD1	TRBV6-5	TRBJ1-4	CASSNRQGVNEKLFF	TGTGCCAGCAGTAACCGACAGGGCGTTAATGAAAAACTGTTTTTT
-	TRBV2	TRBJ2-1	CASVRDSDYNEQFF	TGTGCCAGCGTCCGGGACTCTGATTATAATGAGCAGTTCTTC
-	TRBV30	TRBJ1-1	CAWSAPRGRSNTEAFF	TGTGCCTGGAGTGCCCCCAGGGGACGGTCGAACACTGAAGCTTTCTTT
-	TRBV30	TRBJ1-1	CAWSDLNTEAFF	TGTGCCTGGAGTGATCTGAACACTGAAGCTTTCTTT
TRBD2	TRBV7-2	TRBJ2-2	CASSALAVAGELFF	TGTGCCAGCAGCGCCCTAGCGGTGGCCGGGGAGCTGTTTTTT
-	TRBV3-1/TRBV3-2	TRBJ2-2	CASNRQQNTGELFF	TGTGCCAGCAATCGACAGCAGAACACCGGGGAGCTGTTTTTT
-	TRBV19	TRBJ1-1	CASSIGEGGGDTEAFF	TGTGCCAGTAGTATAGGTGAAGGGGGAGGAGACACTGAAGCTTTCTTT
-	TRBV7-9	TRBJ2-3	CASSSGSTDTQYF	TGTGCCAGCAGTAGCGGTTCCACAGATACGCAGTATTTT
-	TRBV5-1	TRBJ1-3	CASSLRQGDGNTIYF	TGCGCCAGCAGCTTGCGGCAGGGTGACGGAAACACCATATATTTT
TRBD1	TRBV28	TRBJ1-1	CASSSNRDRVEAFF	TGTGCCAGCAGTTCGAATCGTGACAGGGTTGAAGCTTTCTTT
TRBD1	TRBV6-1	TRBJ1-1	CASSEAFRGRTDTEAFF	TGTGCCAGCAGTGAAGCGTTCAGGGGGCGCACGGACACTGAAGCTTTCTTT
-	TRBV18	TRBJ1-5	CASSPLPGNQPQHF	TGTGCCAGCTCACCCCTCCCGGGGAATCAGCCCCAGCATTTT
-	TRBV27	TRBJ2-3	CASSPPTYTDTQYF	TGTGCCAGCAGTCCCCCAACATACACAGATACGCAGTATTTT
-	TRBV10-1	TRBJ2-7	CASRFNTGLSSYEQYF	TGCGCCAGCCGATTTAATACAGGGCTTTCCTCCTACGAGCAGTACTTC
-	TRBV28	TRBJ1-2	CASKVLNYGYTF	TGTGCCAGCAAGGTTCTAAACTATGGCTACACCTTC
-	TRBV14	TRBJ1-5	CASSQERDQPQHF	TGTGCCAGCAGCCAAGAGAGGGATCAGCCCCAGCATTTT
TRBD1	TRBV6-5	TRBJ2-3	CASSGQGADTQYF	TGTGCCAGCAGCGGACAGGGGGCAGATACGCAGTATTTT
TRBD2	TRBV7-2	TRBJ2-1	CASSFRTSPNEQFF	TGTGCCAGCAGCTTCAGGACTAGTCCAAATGAGCAGTTCTTC
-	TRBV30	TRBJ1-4	CAWRAVAREKLFF	TGTGCCTGGAGGGCAGTAGCAAGAGAAAAACTGTTTTTT
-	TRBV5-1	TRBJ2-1	CASSLDGRSSNEQFF	TGCGCCAGCAGCTTGGATGGGCGGAGTTCCAATGAGCAGTTCTTC
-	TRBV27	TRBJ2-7	CASSLLVGGISYEQYF	TGTGCCAGCAGTTTATTGGTCGGAGGGATCTCCTACGAGCAGTACTTC
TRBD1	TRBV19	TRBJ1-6	CASSRTGNNSPLHF	TGTGCCAGTAGTAGGACAGGGAATAATTCACCCCTCCACTTT
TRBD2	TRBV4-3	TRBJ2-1	CASSQDLAGGREQFF	TGCGCCAGCAGCCAAGATCTAGCGGGGGGGCGTGAGCAGTTCTTC
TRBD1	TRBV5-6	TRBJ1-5	CASSPQGLGGEEPQHF	TGTGCCAGCAGCCCACAGGGGTTGGGAGGCGAGGAGCCCCAGCATTTT
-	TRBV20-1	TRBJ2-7	CSASRTPTYEQYF	TGCAGTGCTAGTCGGACACCTACCTACGAGCAGTACTTC
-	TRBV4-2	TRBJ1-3	CASSQDEQAGNTIYF	TGTGCCAGCAGCCAAGATGAGCAGGCTGGAAACACCATATATTTT
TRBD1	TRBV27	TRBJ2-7	CASSLTGGYEQYF	TGTGCCAGCAGTCTTACAGGGGGCTACGAGCAGTACTTC
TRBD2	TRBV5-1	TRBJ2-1	CASRLAVNNEQFF	TGCGCCAGCAGACTAGCGGTTAACAATGAGCAGTTCTTC
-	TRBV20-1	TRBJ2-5	CSASKQVTPETQYF	TGCAGTGCTAGTAAACAAGTGACTCCAGAGACCCAGTACTTC
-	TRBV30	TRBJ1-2	CAWSTGGYGYTF	TGTGCCTGGAGTACTGGGGGCTATGGCTACACCTTC